The entry below gives a single T cell receptor beta chain sequence along with its context. This specimen belongs to a study of blood T cell repertoires in COVID-19. In the study overall: The study drew acute and convalescent COVID-19 samples from the United States, Italy and Spain. PBMCs, B-cell-depleted T cells, or T cells provided the cDNA or gDNA that made up the material.

Germline V gives CDR1 LGHDT, CDR2 YNNKEL (reference sequence). V shed 1 base and J shed 3 bases, with 7 bases lying between them. CDR3 length: 13 residues. In the source study's methods: It was from reference gene primer amplification that nucleated cell counts were estimated. Only in-frame clones appear in the TCRdb table, and some are missing; sequencing was by immunoSEQ multiplex PCR. V and J calls and clone size are those listed in that table; D and trimming were worked out from the DNA. The table records some 100,000 clones, about 89% of them present only once. Sequencing was performed on peripheral blood. The clonotype comes from a man in his fifties or sixties with acute or convalescent COVID-19. This chain links TRBV3-1 (or the pseudogene TRBV3-2) with TRBJ2-7, with D possibly matching TRBD1 (5 bases). The CDR3 sequence: CASSQGQLYEQYF. The CDR3 nucleotides read TGTGCCAGCAGCCAAGGACAGCTCTACGAGCAGTACTTC.